These 10 T cell receptor beta chains were all obtained from the same sample, sequenced in a study of early T cells in non-severe SARS-CoV-2 infection (dated by TCRdb to the early 2020s). Receptor libraries were prepared by 5' RACE. The listed sequencing device is NextSeq 500. The raw public reads went through TCRdb reprocessing: fastp at Q25, MiXCR clone calling, in-frame beta chains kept. Every CDR3 protein is listed once, alongside the most common genes and DNA of its rows. The sample contains about 63,000 distinct CDR3 sequences, over 10% of them found a single time. The top ten hold less than 6% of the sample. Sequencing used whole blood. The source is an adult who was a healthcare worker with PCR-confirmed SARS-CoV-2 infection or an uninfected control (not recorded which).

This clonotype was seen many times. The genes are TRBV3-1 and TRBJ1-1; the D is unclear. Germline CDR1 reads LGHDT; CDR2 reads YNNKEL (reference sequence). The CDR3 runs to 16 residues. V gave up 4 bases and J gave up 1 base, with 16 bases separating them. The CDR3 here is CASSPLRWRANTEAFF. The CDR3 DNA reads as TGTGCCAGCAGCCCCCTGCGATGGAGGGCGAACACTGAAGCTTTCTTT.

This clonotype was counted many times. J is TRBJ2-1 and V is TRBV20-1, with D perhaps being TRBD1 or TRBD2 (7 bases each). The V gene lost 0 bases and the J gene lost 4 bases, with 19 bases spanning the gap. The CDR3 is 17 amino acids. The germline V gene encodes CDR1 DFQATT and CDR2 SNEGSKA (reference sequence). CDR3 nucleotides: TGCAGTGCTAGAGATACCTCGACAGGGAGGGGGTACAATGAGCAGTTCTTC. Encoded protein: CSARDTSTGRGYNEQFF.

This clonotype showed up many times. The chain recombines TRBV12-3 or TRBV12-4 with TRBJ1-5, with 9 bases identical to TRBD1. The CDR3 length is 15 residues. The V and J ends lost 5 bases and 5 bases, in that order; junction bases with no gene match: 7. The CDR3 coding sequence is TGTGCCAGCAGTCCCGGGACAGGGTACGATCAGCCCCAGCATTTT. Protein product: CASSPGTGYDQPQHF.

This clonotype was detected a few times. This chain links TRBV20-1 with TRBJ2-2; the match to TRBD2 covers 11 bases. Trimming removed 0 bases from V and 4 bases from J; junction bases left unmatched: 13. The germline CDR1 and CDR2 sequences are DFQATT and SNEGSKA (reference sequence). This CDR3 has 19 residues. Here the CDR3 reads CSARDHRFLAGGRTGELFF. CDR3 DNA sequence: TGCAGTGCTAGAGATCATAGGTTCCTAGCGGGGGGACGCACCGGGGAGCTGTTTTTT.

This clonotype came up many times. The rearrangement uses TRBV9 and TRBJ1-2; 7 nucleotides align to TRBD1. Trimming removed 0 bases from V and 3 bases from J; junction bases left unmatched: 5. The CDR3 has 15 residues. Germline values: CDR1 SGDLS, CDR2 YYNGEE. The DNA for the CDR3 is TGTGCCAGCAGCGTAGGGGCAGGGGGTGACTATGGCTACACCTTC. Amino acids: CASSVGAGGDYGYTF. Complete variable domain (other parts from reference TRBV9 and TRBJ1-2): DSGVTQTPKHLITATGQRVTLRCSPRSGDLSVYWYQQSLDQGLQFLIQYYNGEERAKGNILERFSAQQFPDLHSELNLSSLELGDSALYFCASSVGAGGDYGYTFGSGTRLTVV.

This clonotype was seen many times. This chain joins TRBV7-2 and TRBJ2-3; D is unresolved. CDR3 length: 13 residues. The V gene's germline CDR1 is SGHTA and CDR2 FQGNSA. The ends were cut back, 3 bases at V and 6 bases at J, with 10 bases in the middle. The CDR3, as DNA: TGTGCCAGCAGCTTTAGCCCTCTCGATACGCAGTATTTT. Translation: CASSFSPLDTQYF.

The rearrangement links TRBV25-1 to TRBJ1-2; 10 bases match TRBD1. The CDR3 length is 14 residues. After removal of 6 bases from V and 8 bases from J, the junction contained 9 bases not matched to a gene. Germline V gene data show CDR1 as MGHDK and CDR2 as SYGVNS. The chain's CDR3 is CASSRLGTGEGYTF. DNA of the CDR3: TGTGCCAGCAGCCGCTTGGGGACAGGGGAAGGCTACACCTTC.

The V and J genes are TRBV6-6 and TRBJ1-4; 8 bases are shared with TRBD1. The CDR3 length is 19 residues. Germline V gene data show CDR1 as MNHNY and CDR2 as SVGAGI (reference sequence). Trimming cost V 2 bases and J 2 bases; bases outside gene matches: 13. Written as DNA, the CDR3 is TGTGCCAGCAGTTACACCGGACAGGGCTGGAGGTTTACTAATGAAAAACTGTTTTTT. Translating it yields CASSYTGQGWRFTNEKLFF.

This clonotype was found many times. This chain connects TRBV12-3 or TRBV12-4 to TRBJ2-1; 10 positions match TRBD2. This CDR3 has 15 residues. Losses at the gene ends were 6 bases for V and 7 bases for J; bases not matched to a gene: 9. Here the CDR3 DNA reads TGTGCCAGCAGACCAACTAGCGGGGATCAAAATGAGCAGTTCTTC. Translation: CASRPTSGDQNEQFF.

J is TRBJ1-6 and V is TRBV2; TRBD1 might be the D (6 bases). Germline values: CDR1 SNHLY, CDR2 FYNNEI. The ends were cut back, 5 bases at V and 7 bases at J, with 12 bases in the middle. The CDR3 is 14 residues long. The CDR3: CASSSYRDNSPLHF. CDR3 nucleotide sequence: TGTGCCAGCAGTTCTTACAGGGACAATTCACCCCTCCACTTT.